These 20 T cell receptor beta chains share one sample of origin, sequenced in a study of blood T cell repertoires in COVID-19. Here immunoSEQ multiplex PCR was the method, and the copy in TCRdb shows in-frame clones only, minus some. The table shows 100,000 or so clones, with roughly 89% occurring only once. Source material: peripheral blood. Every receptor here comes from a man aged 70 or older with acute or convalescent COVID-19.

V is TRBV15 and J is TRBJ1-2; the D is unclear. V dropped 8 bases and J dropped 5 bases, with 15 bases sitting between them. The CDR3 sequence is 13 residues long. Germline V lookup: CDR1 LNHNV, CDR2 YYDKDF (reference sequence). CDR3 DNA sequence: TGTGCCACCTCACTAAACCAAAATTATGGCTACACCTTC. Its protein is CATSLNQNYGYTF.

A single count supports this clone. The rearrangement links TRBV7-6 to TRBJ1-5; D uncertain. CDR1 is SGHVS, CDR2 FNYEAQ, per germline. The CDR3 extends over 13 amino acids. The V and J ends lost 5 bases and 7 bases respectively, with 12 bases between them. The CDR3 DNA reads as TGTGCCAGCAGCCCGGGGTTAGGGCAGCCCCAGCATTTT. This gives the protein CASSPGLGQPQHF.

This chain uses TRBV30 with TRBJ1-6, with D perhaps matching TRBD1 (5 bases). Germline V gives CDR1 GTSNPN, CDR2 SVGIG (reference sequence). This CDR3 has 12 residues. The V end lost 3 bases, the J end lost 5 bases, and 5 bases lay between the germline ends. CDR3 bases: TGTGCCTGGAGGGACAATAATTCACCCCTCCACTTT. It yields the protein CAWRDNNSPLHF.

CDR3 loop: CASSQDPRKPYGYTF. Here the CDR3 DNA reads TGTGCCAGCAGCCAAGACCCGAGGAAACCCTATGGCTACACCTTC. The chain uses TRBV14 and TRBJ1-2; no firm D call. Germline V gene sequence: CDR1 SGHDN, CDR2 FVKESK. This CDR3 region has 15 residues. The V gene lost 0 bases and the J gene lost 4 bases, with 12 bases spanning the gap. The variable domain in full, completed from reference TRBV14 and TRBJ1-2, reads EAGVTQFPSHSVIEKGQTVTLRCDPISGHDNLYWYRRVMGKEIKFLLHFVKESKQDESGMPNNRFLAERTGGTYSTLKVQPAELEDSGVYFCASSQDPRKPYGYTFGSGTRLTVV.

This chain links TRBV4-1 with TRBJ2-7, with TRBD1 matching over 9 bases. CDR1 and CDR2 (germline): MGHRA, YSYEKL. CDR3 size: 16 residues. Trimming took 0 bases from V and 6 from J; bases not matched to a gene: 9. In DNA form, the CDR3 reads TGCGCCAGCAGCCAAGACTGGACAGGGGCAATGGCCGAGCAGTACTTC. It encodes CASSQDWTGAMAEQYF.

This clone came up once. The V call is TRBV6-5, the J call TRBJ2-2; 8 bases align to TRBD2. The CDR3 contains 16 residues. Trimming at V came to 0 bases and at J to 6 bases, leaving 6 bases not matched to a gene. The germline CDR1 and CDR2 sequences are MNHEY and SVGAGI. CDR3 sequence: CASSYSRGVVAGELFF. DNA of the CDR3: TGTGCCAGCAGTTACTCGCGGGGGGTAGTGGCCGGGGAGCTGTTTTTT.

This sequence joins TRBV28 and TRBJ2-7; D perhaps matches TRBD1 (6 bases). CDR3 length: 14 amino acids. Trimming removed 8 bases at V and 0 bases at J, with 14 bases between. The germline V gene encodes CDR1 MDHEN and CDR2 SYDVKM. This CDR3 is CASRRQASSYEQYF. CDR3 nucleotides: TGTGCCAGCCGGAGACAGGCGAGCTCCTACGAGCAGTACTTC. Full variable domain (rest looked up from reference TRBV28 and TRBJ2-7): DVKVTQSSRYLVKRTGEKVFLECVQDMDHENMFWYRQDPGLGLRLIYFSYDVKMKEKGDIPEGYSVSREKKERFSLILESASTNQTSMYLCASRRQASSYEQYFGPGTRLTVT.

This clone was seen only once. The chain carries TRBV12-3 or TRBV12-4 and TRBJ2-4; 7 bases match TRBD1. V trimming: 5 bases; J trimming: 11 bases; junction bases outside the gene matches: 9. This CDR3 spans 13 amino acids. In nucleotides, the CDR3 is TGTGCCAGCAGTCCGACAGGGCAAGGAGTTCAGTACTTC. Amino acids: CASSPTGQGVQYF.

This rearrangement joins TRBV3-1 (or the pseudogene TRBV3-2) to TRBJ1-3; a weak D match, TRBD1 (6 bases). In germline, CDR1 is LGHDT, CDR2 YNNKEL (reference sequence). Between the trimmed V and J ends, which lost 0 bases and 0 bases, there was a span of 12 bases. The CDR3 runs to 17 residues. The CDR3 region has the DNA TGTGCCAGCAGCCAAGACGGGAGGGGGTCCTCTGGAAACACCATATATTTT. This codes for CASSQDGRGSSGNTIYF.

This chain joins TRBV6-6 and TRBJ2-5; TRBD1 aligns across 7 bases. The germline V gene has CDR1 MNHNY and CDR2 SVGAGI (reference sequence). This CDR3 has 12 residues. With 6 bases clipped from V and 3 bases from J, the junction kept 1 base outside the gene matches. CDR3 nucleotides: TGTGCCAGCAGGACAGGGAAAGAGACCCAGTACTTC. Encoded protein: CASRTGKETQYF.

This clone was seen only once. The rearrangement links TRBV13 to TRBJ1-2, with no clear D. Germline assignment: CDR1 PRHDT and CDR2 FYEKMQ (reference sequence). The CDR3 runs to 15 residues. The V end was cut by 0 bases, the J end by 8 bases, with 16 bases between. As DNA, the CDR3 is TGTGCCAGCAGCTTAGGGAGGGAGGTGTCTAGAGGCTACACCTTC. Protein: CASSLGREVSRGYTF.

J is TRBJ2-5 and V is TRBV9; D might be TRBD2 (6 bases). V dropped 0 bases and J dropped 5 bases, with 14 bases sitting between them. CDR3 size: 15 residues. Per the germline V gene, CDR1 is SGDLS and CDR2 is YYNGEE. Written as DNA, the CDR3 is TGTGCCAGCAGCGTAGGAGGCAGCGCGGGGGAGACCCAGTACTTC. Protein: CASSVGGSAGETQYF.

This rearrangement joins TRBV7-8 to TRBJ1-1; weak D call: TRBD1 (6 bases). Germline V gene data show CDR1 as SGHVS and CDR2 as FQNEAQ. The V end lost 5 bases, the J end lost 5 bases, and 18 bases lay between the germline ends. The length of the CDR3 is 15 residues. The CDR3 nucleotides are TGTGCCAGCAGCCTAGTGGGGGCGCGTCTAACTGAAGCTTTCTTT. Translating gives CASSLVGARLTEAFF. Full variable domain (missing parts from reference TRBV7-8 and TRBJ1-1): GAGVSQSPRYKVAKRGQDVALRCDPISGHVSLFWYQQALGQGPEFLTYFQNEAQLDKSGLPSDRFFAERPEGSVSTLKIQRTQQEDSAVYLCASSLVGARLTEAFFGQGTRLTVV.

J is TRBJ1-2 and V is TRBV5-1, with TRBD1 matching over 7 bases. Losses at the gene ends were 4 bases for V and 3 bases for J; bases not matched to a gene: 6. Germline V CDR1 and CDR2: SGHRS, YFSETQ. There are 14 residues in the CDR3. CDR3 protein: CASSQDRADYGYTF. In nucleotides, the CDR3 is TGCGCCAGCAGCCAAGACAGGGCGGACTATGGCTACACCTTC.

The chain uses TRBV7-2 and TRBJ1-1, with D maybe TRBD1 (6 bases). The length of the CDR3 is 12 residues. V lost 5 bases to trimming and J lost 10 bases, with 14 bases between them. Looked up from germline, CDR1 is SGHTA and CDR2 is FQGNSA. The CDR3 DNA sequence: TGTGCCAGCAGCCCGAGCAGAGGGGGAGCTTTCTTT. Translated: CASSPSRGGAFF.

The CDR3 DNA reads TGTGCCAGCAGCCGGGCGGGGAATAGCAATCAGCCCCAGCATTTT. Translation: CASSRAGNSNQPQHF. This chain links TRBV5-6 with TRBJ1-5; no definite D call. The CDR3 runs to 15 residues. CDR1 SGHDT and CDR2 YYEEEE come from the germline V gene. Trimming pared 4 bases from V and 0 bases from J, leaving 11 bases between. Complete variable domain (other parts from reference TRBV5-6 and TRBJ1-5): DAGVTQSPTHLIKTRGQQVTLRCSPKSGHDTVSWYQQALGQGPQFIFQYYEEEERQRGNFPDRFSGHQFPNYSSELNVNALLLGDSALYLCASSRAGNSNQPQHFGDGTRLSIL.

J is TRBJ1-1 and V is TRBV7-6; D gene unclear. From germline, CDR1 is SGHVS and CDR2 FNYEAQ. The CDR3 covers 13 residues. V lost 1 base and J 1 base, leaving 4 bases between the germline ends. The CDR3 loop is CASSLDRNTEAFF. CDR3 DNA sequence: TGTGCCAGCAGCTTAGACAGGAACACTGAAGCTTTCTTT.

This clone was detected once. This rearrangement joins TRBV6-5 to TRBJ1-2; 8 positions agree with TRBD1. CDR3 length equals 14 residues. Trimming removed 0 bases from V and 7 bases from J; junction bases left unmatched: 4. Germline CDR1 and CDR2: MNHEY and SVGAGI. DNA of the CDR3: TGTGCCAGCAGTTACTCTGGACAGGGCTTTGGCTACACCTTC. Translation: CASSYSGQGFGYTF.

The V and J genes are TRBV28 and TRBJ1-2; the match to TRBD1 covers 9 bases. The CDR3 is made up of 15 amino acids. With 6 bases clipped from V and 4 bases from J, the junction kept 9 bases outside the gene matches. CDR1 is MDHEN and CDR2 is SYDVKM in the germline V gene. CDR3 residues: CASRGGQGISYGYTF. The CDR3 DNA reads as TGTGCCAGCAGAGGGGGACAGGGAATTAGCTATGGCTACACCTTC.

V gene TRBV6-2 or TRBV6-3 combines with J gene TRBJ1-1, with D perhaps matching TRBD1 (6 bases). The V end lost 2 bases, the J end lost 4 bases, and 17 bases lay between the germline ends. The germline gives CDR1 MNHEY, CDR2 SVGEGT. CDR3 length: 16 residues. CDR3 DNA: TGTGCCAGCAGTTACGGGTCAGGGGCATCGGGCACTGAAGCTTTCTTT. Translating it yields CASSYGSGASGTEAFF.